This TCR beta chain originates from a study of blood T cell repertoires in COVID-19. The wider study: Acute and convalescent COVID-19 samples came from the United States, Italy and Spain. T cells, B-cell-depleted T cells, or PBMCs supplied cDNA or gDNA.

As handled by the study authors: Amplifying reference gene primers gave estimates of nucleated cell counts. Here immunoSEQ multiplex PCR was the method, and the copy in TCRdb shows in-frame clones only, minus some. The DNA was the basis for D and trimming; V, J and clone size are from that table. The top ten clones hold roughly 1.9% of a sample with some 96,000 clones, about 89% of them seen once. V lost 1 base, J lost 3 bases, and 13 bases lay in between. CDR1 and CDR2 (germline): GTSNPN, SVGIG (reference sequence). The CDR3 has 15 amino acids. Specimen: peripheral blood. The V gene is TRBV30, the J gene TRBJ1-5; possible D gene TRBD1, 6 bases. The clonotype was recovered from a man aged 45-60 years with active COVID-19. This CDR3 reads CAWSAHRQVNQPQHF. CDR3 coding DNA: TGTGCCTGGAGTGCCCACAGACAGGTCAATCAGCCCCAGCATTTT.